This T cell receptor (beta chain) was recorded in a study of identical twins. General study points: For out-of-frame beta sequences, excess twin sharing was weaker. Invariant MAIT and iNKT cells are populations that could partly confound zero-insertion analyses.

This clonotype was picked up many times. Its antigen is not known. Each cDNA held unique molecular identifiers, and template switching gave it a universal primer site. TCRdb re-analysed the 5' RACE reads in MiXCR, keeping a single row per CDR3 protein. This table holds about 150,000 distinct CDR3 sequences, 3.5% found once. Germline lookup yields CDR1 MNHEY and CDR2 SMNVEV (reference sequence). The V and J ends lost 2 bases and 1 base respectively, with 9 bases between them. The length of the CDR3 is 14 residues. Healthy Caucasians provided all donations. The clonotype originates from a man aged 18 to 29 in good health. The V and J genes are TRBV27 and TRBJ2-7, with D tentatively TRBD1 (5 bases). Input material: memory T cells sorted from blood. The CDR3, as DNA: TGTGCCAGCAGTTTAAAGGGGCTGTCCTACGAGCAGTACTTC. Its protein product is CASSLKGLSYEQYF.